A selection of T cell receptor beta chains follows, all from one sample in a study of cytomegalovirus exposure and HLA in healthy donors. The protocol was immunoSEQ multiplex PCR, while the TCRdb copy is restricted to in-frame clones and leaves out a portion. The sample lists some 170,000 clones, approximately 80% occurring once. The sequencing input was PBMCs. These receptors were taken from a woman aged 45 to 65 in good health and CMV-seronegative. The CDR3 runs from the conserved cysteine through the conserved F or W. D genes are given only for firm matches. A clone size is listed for some rows: how often the clone was seen (once, few, many), or a class if it is expanded.

>TRBD1|TRBV10-3|TRBJ1-1|-
TGTGCCATCAAGCTCACAGGGGATACTGAAGCTTTCTTT
CAIKLTGDTEAFF
>TRBD1|TRBV2|TRBJ1-2|-
TGTGCCAGCAGTGAGACGCGAGCCGGACAGGCTAAATCTGGCTACACCTTC
CASSETRAGQAKSGYTF
>-|TRBV14|TRBJ1-2|-
TGTGCCAGCAGACGTACAGGGATGAATGGCTACACCTTC
CASRRTGMNGYTF
>TRBD1|TRBV11-2|TRBJ1-2|-
TGTGCCAGCAGCTTCCAGGGGGCGGATGGCTACACCTTC
CASSFQGADGYTF
>-|TRBV5-4|TRBJ1-3|once
TGTGCCAGCAGCTTTGGCGGCGTCTCTGGAAACACCATATATTTT
CASSFGGVSGNTIYF
>-|TRBV7-9|TRBJ1-1|-
TGTGCCAGCACCACCATCGGGGTTACTGAAGCTTTCTTT
CASTTIGVTEAFF
>TRBD1|TRBV6-1|TRBJ2-7|-
TGTGCCAGCAGTGAAGCAGGGACAGGGTCCGAGAGGGAGCAGTACTTC
CASSEAGTGSEREQYF
>-|TRBV6-5|TRBJ1-2|-
TGTGCCAGCAGTTACGAGCCTTCAGGGATATCCTATGGCTACACCTTC
CASSYEPSGISYGYTF
>TRBD1|TRBV6-1|TRBJ1-2|-
TGTGCCAGCAGGGGACAGGGATACTATGGCTACACCTTC
CASRGQGYYGYTF
>-|TRBV4-3|TRBJ2-3|-
TGCGCCAGCAGCCAAGATCCTCGCACAGATACGCAGTATTTT
CASSQDPRTDTQYF
>TRBD1|TRBV30|TRBJ1-6|-
TGTGCCTCGGACAGGGGGCTTGATTCACCCCTCCACTTT
CASDRGLDSPLHF
>-|TRBV7-2|TRBJ2-5|-
TGTGCCAGCAGCTTGCGGTTTCGCATGGAGACCCAGTACTTC
CASSLRFRMETQYF
>TRBD2|TRBV5-1|TRBJ2-7|-
TGCGCCAGCAGCTTATTAACTAGCGGGAGGTCCGAGCAGTACTTC
CASSLLTSGRSEQYF
>-|TRBV7-2|TRBJ1-1|-
TGTGCCAGCAGCCGCCGGTCGATGAACACTGAAGCTTTCTTT
CASSRRSMNTEAFF
>-|TRBV7-6|TRBJ1-2|-
TGTGCCAGCAGCTTAGCGGAGACGGAGGGCTACACCTTC
CASSLAETEGYTF
>-|TRBV5-4|TRBJ2-3|-
TGTGCCAGCAGCTCGTGGGACACCCTCACAGATACGCAGTATTTT
CASSSWDTLTDTQYF
>-|TRBV11-2|TRBJ2-3|-
TGTGCCAGCAGCTTAGATCCCGGGTCCGATACGCAGTATTTT
CASSLDPGSDTQYF
>-|TRBV7-2|TRBJ2-1|-
TGTGCCAGCAGCTTAGCGGCGGGACTTCGAGTAAATGAGCAGTTCTTC
CASSLAAGLRVNEQFF
>TRBD2|TRBV4-2|TRBJ2-1|-
TGTGCCAGCAGCCAAGATCTGAGGCGGGAGGACAAGTTCTTC
CASSQDLRREDKFF
>-|TRBV5-6|TRBJ1-2|-
TGTGCCAGCAGCTTGGCCACAGGTCCCGCTTATGGCTACACCTTC
CASSLATGPAYGYTF
>-|TRBV12-5|TRBJ2-5|few
TGTGCTAGTGGTTTGGGACAGGTCCTTGAGACCCAGTACTTC
CASGLGQVLETQYF
>TRBD2|TRBV2|TRBJ2-7|-
TGTGCCAGCCCACAGAACTGGACTAGCGGGGATTTCGACGAGCAGTACTTC
CASPQNWTSGDFDEQYF
>-|TRBV7-6|TRBJ2-7|once
TGTGCCAGCAGCCTAAATGAGCAATCCTACGAGCAGTACTTC
CASSLNEQSYEQYF
>-|TRBV15|TRBJ1-5|once
TGTGCCACCAGCAGGGAGCTCGGGGGGCTATATAGCAATCAGCCCCAGCATTTT
CATSRELGGLYSNQPQHF
>TRBD1|TRBV7-9|TRBJ1-4|-
TGTGCCAGCAGCTTAGCCAGGGGGCCTCTAACTAATGAAAAACTGTTTTTT
CASSLARGPLTNEKLFF
>-|TRBV21-1|TRBJ1-2|-
TGTGCCAGCAGCAGGGAACCGGGACAGAGAAATGGCTACACCTTC
CASSREPGQRNGYTF
>-|TRBV13|TRBJ2-7|-
TGTGCCAGCAGGGGGCGAGGTCAGGGAAGCTACGAGCAGTACTTC
CASRGRGQGSYEQYF
>TRBD1|TRBV11-2|TRBJ1-1|once
TGTGCCAGCAGCTTGGACAGGGGGTCCTCAAAAGCTTTCTTT
CASSLDRGSSKAFF
>-|TRBV25-1|TRBJ1-5|-
TGTGCCAGCAGTGGGGGGGGGATCTCAGGGTATCAGCCCCAGCATTTT
CASSGGGISGYQPQHF
>-|TRBV7-2|TRBJ2-1|-
TGTGCCAGCAGCCCCGTTGGCGGACTTTCCTACAATGAGCAGTTCTTC
CASSPVGGLSYNEQFF
>-|TRBV4-2|TRBJ1-1|-
TGTGCCAGCAGCCAAGAAGGGGGTGGCGACACCGAAGCTTTCTTT
CASSQEGGGDTEAFF
>TRBD1|TRBV19|TRBJ1-1|-
TGTGCCAGTACTATCAGACAGGGACTCGCTGAAGCTTTCTTT
CASTIRQGLAEAFF
>TRBD1|TRBV5-1|TRBJ1-4|few
TGCGCCAGCAGCTCCTACAGGGGAGCTAATGAAAAACTGTTTTTT
CASSSYRGANEKLFF
>TRBD1|TRBV4-1|TRBJ2-7|-
TGCGCCAGCAGCCAGGGCCCTCCGGGGACAGGGTGGTACGAGCAGTACTTC
CASSQGPPGTGWYEQYF
>TRBD2|TRBV4-1|TRBJ2-1|once
TGCGCCAGCAGCCTGATCCTAGCGGGGATTAACAATGAGCAGTTCTTC
CASSLILAGINNEQFF
>-|TRBV29-1|TRBJ1-1|-
TGCAGCGTTGAAGGCAGAAACACTGAAGCTTTCTTT
CSVEGRNTEAFF
>-|TRBV19|TRBJ1-5|-
TGTGCCAGTTGGACATTTGATAGCAATCAGCCCCAGCATTTT
CASWTFDSNQPQHF
>-|TRBV5-4|TRBJ2-5|-
TGTGCCAGCAGCTTGTTCCGGACAGCCCAAGAGACCCAGTACTTC
CASSLFRTAQETQYF
>-|TRBV7-9|TRBJ1-1|once
TGTGCCAGCAGTTCTCAGGGGAGCACTGAAGCTTTCTTT
CASSSQGSTEAFF
>-|TRBV29-1|TRBJ2-1|once
TGCAGCGTTGATAGTAGGAACGGGGAGCAGTTCTTC
CSVDSRNGEQFF
>-|TRBV5-1|TRBJ2-7|-
TGCGCCAGCAGCTCCCATATTGGTTCGGGGAGCTCCTACGAGCAGTACTTC
CASSSHIGSGSSYEQYF
>-|TRBV27|TRBJ2-2|-
TGTGCCAGCAGTCCAAGGGGAACCGGGGAGCTGTTTTTT
CASSPRGTGELFF
>TRBD1|TRBV6-5|TRBJ1-1|-
TGTGCCAGCAGCGACAGGGGGAACACTGAAGCTTTCTTT
CASSDRGNTEAFF
>-|TRBV2|TRBJ1-1|-
TGTGCCAGCAGATCAGCGGGGGGGAACACTGAAGCTTTCTTT
CASRSAGGNTEAFF
>-|TRBV28|TRBJ1-5|-
TGTGCCAGCATTACCGGGACAATAAATCAGCCCCAGCATTTT
CASITGTINQPQHF
>TRBD2|TRBV7-2|TRBJ2-1|once
TGTGCCAGCAGCCCGACTAGCGGGACGTGGGGGGAGCAGTTCTTC
CASSPTSGTWGEQFF
>-|TRBV4-3|TRBJ2-7|-
TGCGCCAGCAGCCAAGGGCAGGGGTTATCCTACGAGCAGTACTTC
CASSQGQGLSYEQYF
>TRBD2|TRBV11-2|TRBJ2-1|-
TGTGCCAGCAGGCTGAACAGGGGACTAGCCAACAATGAGCAGTTCTTC
CASRLNRGLANNEQFF
>-|TRBV15|TRBJ1-1|-
TGTGCCACCAGCAGAGCAGGGGTTTTGAACACTGAAGCTTTCTTT
CATSRAGVLNTEAFF
>TRBD2|TRBV7-2|TRBJ2-5|-
TGTGCCAGCAGCCAGGGACTAGCGCACCTCCAAGAGACCCAGTACTTC
CASSQGLAHLQETQYF
>-|TRBV21-1|TRBJ1-2|-
TGTGCCAGCAGCAAACGCATTGCAAAGAGGCCCTGCTATGGCTACACCTTC
CASSKRIAKRPCYGYTF
>-|TRBV5-6|TRBJ1-2|-
TGTGCCAGCAGCTTGGTATCTAAAACGGGCTATGGCTACACCTTC
CASSLVSKTGYGYTF
>-|TRBV4-3|TRBJ2-7|-
TGCGCCAGCAGCCAAGATCACCAGGGCCCCTACGAGCAGTACTTC
CASSQDHQGPYEQYF
>-|TRBV5-5|TRBJ1-1|-
TGTGCCAGCAGCCCAACGCGGGGCACTGAAGCTTTCTTT
CASSPTRGTEAFF
>-|TRBV4-1|TRBJ1-2|-
TGCGCCAGCAGCCAAGGGGACTTGTTGTTCGGCTACACCTTC
CASSQGDLLFGYTF
>-|TRBV9|TRBJ1-2|-
TGTGCCAGCACCGCGAAACCGGACATGACCTATGGCTACACCTTC
CASTAKPDMTYGYTF
>-|TRBV9|TRBJ2-1|-
TGTGCCAGCAGCGTAGTACAGGACAATGAGCAGTTCTTC
CASSVVQDNEQFF
>-|TRBV5-6|TRBJ1-1|-
TGTGCCAGCAGCTTGGCAGGCCGGGGGGCAGGCACTGAAGCTTTCTTT
CASSLAGRGAGTEAFF
>TRBD1|TRBV29-1|TRBJ1-1|-
TGCAGCGCAGGGGGGCTGAACACTGAAGCTTTCTTT
CSAGGLNTEAFF